The T cell receptor beta chain described here comes from a study of T cell repertoires in cytomegalovirus infection. About the research overall: It was the public TCR beta signatures that indicated both CMV infection and matching HLA type.

Ten or more counts support this clonotype. What it recognizes is unknown. TCRdb passed the reads through MiXCR, listing each CDR3 protein once. The repertoire includes around 100,000 distinct CDR3 sequences, 15% to 20% of them detected once, and approximately 8% sits in the top ten. The germline V gene encodes CDR1 DFQATT and CDR2 SNEGSKA (reference sequence). The CDR3 is 15 amino acids. The V end lost 0 bases, the J end lost 2 bases, and 10 bases lay between the germline ends. Overall study findings and caveats: Within the response measured ex vivo, HLA-C-restricted CMV-specific TCR beta clonotypes were dominant. Summed frequency of shared TCR beta families picked out CMV carriers who also had the relevant HLA.

The rearrangement links TRBV20-1 to TRBJ1-4; no definite D call. The sequencing sample was made of PBMCs. This receptor was taken from a human donor in good health (CMV status not recorded). Some clones in this sample may be carry-over from other donors' samples. CDR3 region: CSARDGRGTNEKLFF. The CDR3, as DNA: TGCAGTGCTAGAGATGGGCGTGGTACTAATGAAAAACTGTTTTTT.